These 10 T cell receptor beta chains were sequenced from one sample in a study of metastatic and nonmetastatic thyroid tumors (dated by TCRdb to between 2020 and 2021). No treatment had been received by any patient before thyroid surgery. The library came from PCR. The reads were generated on an Illumina HiSeq 4000. TCRdb reprocessing: public reads trimmed at Q25 with fastp, clones called with MiXCR, in-frame beta chains kept. Across this sample there are about 18,000 clones, with about 19% seen only once. The ten most abundant clones make up around 15% of the sample. The sequenced material came from tumor tissue. These receptors came from a female donor with papillary thyroid cancer or a benign thyroid nodule (not recorded which). Some clones in this sample may be carry-over from other donors' samples.

The V gene is TRBV20-1, the J gene TRBJ2-7; no clear D gene. The V gene's germline CDR1 is DFQATT and CDR2 SNEGSKA (reference sequence). This CDR3 has 12 residues. The V end was cut by 1 base, the J end by 10 bases, with 14 bases between. For the CDR3, the DNA is TGCAGTGCTAGAGGCAGCTCCTACTATCAGTACTTC. Its translation is CSARGSSYYQYF.

This clone was seen many times. This CDR3 is also generated by other DNA sequences in the sample. The chain links TRBV3-1 to TRBJ1-6, with D unclear. The CDR3 has 13 amino acids. CDR1 is LGHDT, CDR2 YNNKEL, per germline (reference sequence). V dropped 2 bases and J dropped 9 bases, with 8 bases sitting between them. The DNA for the CDR3 is TGTGCCAGCAGCCAACAAACATCTTCACCCCTCCACTTT. Translation gives CASSQQTSSPLHF.

V and J are TRBV13 and TRBJ2-1; 7 bases map to TRBD2. The CDR3 consists of 19 residues. Looked up from germline, CDR1 is PRHDT and CDR2 is FYEKMQ (reference sequence). J lost 5 bases, V lost 9 bases, and 25 bases had no gene match. DNA of the CDR3: TGTGCCAGGTTTAGGTATAAGCTAGGGAGGGCCGGGAAGGACAATGAGCAGTTCTTC. This sequence encodes CARFRYKLGRAGKDNEQFF.

This clone was seen at least ten times. The rearrangement links TRBV6-2 or TRBV6-3 to TRBJ1-5, with D maybe TRBD1 (6 bases). The CDR3 spans 15 residues. The V gene's germline CDR1 is MNHEY and CDR2 SVGEGT. The ends were cut back, 1 base at V and 1 base at J, with 8 bases in the middle. CDR3 in DNA: TGTGCCAGCAGTTACTTGAGGGGGAGCAATCAGCCCCAGCATTTT. Its protein is CASSYLRGSNQPQHF.

This clone was seen ten or more times. The rearrangement joins TRBV6-5 to TRBJ2-1, with no clear D. This CDR3 spans 14 amino acids. Germline loops: CDR1 MNHEY, CDR2 SVGAGI. Trimming removed 2 bases from V and 5 bases from J, with 10 bases in between. CDR3 sequence (DNA): TGTGCCAGCAGTTACCAACACCAGGACAATGAGCAGTTCTTC. This encodes CASSYQHQDNEQFF.

This clone showed up many times. The genes are TRBV7-6 and TRBJ2-1; the D gene is possibly TRBD2 (6 bases). The germline CDR1 and CDR2 sequences are SGHVS and FNYEAQ. This CDR3 is built from 17 residues. Trimming left V 3 bases short and J 6 bases short, with 21 bases between. DNA for the CDR3: TGTGCCAGCAGCTTTAGGGGATCGGGGGAGATACGCAATGAGCAGTTCTTC. This codes for CASSFRGSGEIRNEQFF.

This clone was seen many times. This chain connects TRBV7-2 to TRBJ2-1; D is ambiguous. Trimming removed 5 bases from V and 6 bases from J, with 23 bases in between. Germline values: CDR1 SGHTA, CDR2 FQGNSA. The CDR3 has 17 residues. The CDR3 reads CASSNPYAPAVGNEQFF. CDR3 in DNA: TGTGCCAGCAGCAACCCTTATGCGCCTGCTGTGGGCAATGAGCAGTTCTTC. Supplemented by reference TRBV7-2 and TRBJ2-1, the full variable domain reads GAGVSQSPSNKVTEKGKDVELRCDPISGHTALYWYRQSLGQGLEFLIYFQGNSAPDKSGLPSDRFSAERTGGSVSTLTIQRTQQEDSAVYLCASSNPYAPAVGNEQFFGPGTRLTVL.

V and J are TRBV3-1 and TRBJ2-7, with 11 bases that match TRBD1. The CDR3 sequence is 15 residues long. V lost 3 bases and J lost 3; bases outside the gene matches: 4. CDR1 and CDR2 from the germline V gene are LGHDT and YNNKEL (reference sequence). This chain's CDR3 is CASSQRDRGIYEQYF. As DNA, the CDR3 is TGTGCCAGCAGCCAGCGGGACAGGGGGATCTACGAGCAGTACTTC.

This clone is labeled medium-sized (0.01 to 0.1%). This chain uses TRBV28 with TRBJ1-3, with D possibly being TRBD1 (5 bases). Germline assignment: CDR1 MDHEN and CDR2 SYDVKM. Trimming left V 3 bases short and J 2 bases short, with 14 bases between. CDR3 length: 16 amino acids. The CDR3 spells CASSFRVSTAGNTIYF. DNA for the CDR3: TGTGCCAGCAGTTTTCGGGTATCGACAGCTGGAAACACCATATATTTT.

This clone occurred many times. The V and J genes are TRBV7-9 and TRBJ2-5; D remains ambiguous. The ends were cut back, 5 bases at V and 4 bases at J, with 14 bases in the middle. This CDR3 has 14 residues. CDR1 and CDR2 from the germline V gene are SEHNR and FQNEAQ (reference sequence). CDR3 loop: CASSALPGVETQYF. In nucleotides, the CDR3 is TGTGCCAGCAGCGCCTTGCCGGGTGTAGAGACCCAGTACTTC.